The TCR beta chain under discussion was sequenced for a study of blood T cell repertoires in COVID-19. Study background: Samples of COVID-19 (acute and convalescent) were obtained from the United States, Italy and Spain. The cDNA or gDNA used as material had been derived from T cells, B-cell-depleted T cells, or PBMCs.

As originally analysed: Amplification of reference gene primers was used by the study to estimate nucleated cell counts. The data were produced by immunoSEQ multiplex PCR, yet TCRdb's version contains in-frame clones alone and is incomplete. That table furnishes V, J and clone size, whereas the DNA furnished D and trimming. The data contain 100,000 to 150,000 clones, about 80% of them seen just once; the ten biggest clones take up under 4.5%. In this sample, this clone turned up a few times. CDR1 and CDR2 (germline): SGHNT, YENEEA. The CDR3 is 14 amino acids. Trimming took off 2 bases at V and 0 bases at J, with 7 bases between the two ends.

This sequence joins TRBV11-3 and TRBJ1-1, with a tentative D call TRBD1 (6 bases). The receptor was derived from a woman aged 50 to 60 with acute or convalescent COVID-19. The sequencing sample was made of peripheral blood. The CDR3 DNA follows: TGTGCCAGCAGCTTAACAGGGATGAACACTGAAGCTTTCTTT. It encodes CASSLTGMNTEAFF.